A single sample gave rise to the 18 T cell receptor beta chains below, sequenced in a study of shared clonotypes between healthy human individuals. This table comes from immunoSEQ multiplex PCR, and its TCRdb copy is limited to in-frame clones, with some not included. Here the sample spans 650,000 to 800,000 clones, 72% being singletons. Material for sequencing was memory CD4+ T cells sorted from blood. Subset meaning: CD45RA-negative fraction. All receptors come from a woman in her 30s in good health.

Of note for this clone: One end of the junction does not line up with germline, which may come from a read error. The V and J genes are TRBV18 and TRBJ2-1, with TRBD1 matching 10 bases. From germline, CDR1 is KGHSH and CDR2 LQKENI. The CDR3 totals 12 residues. CDR3: CASSLGTGELLF. CDR3 nucleotides: TGTGCCAGCTCACTTGGGACAGGGGAATTGCTCTTC. Filled out from reference TRBV18 and TRBJ2-1, the complete variable domain reads NAGVMQNPRHLVRRRGQEARLRCSPMKGHSHVYWYRQLPEEGLKFMVYLQKENIIDESGMPKERFSAEFPKEGPSILRIQQVVRGDSAAYFCASSLGTGELLFGPGTRLTVL.

The gene calls are TRBV5-1 and TRBJ2-7, with a tentative D call TRBD2 (6 bases). CDR1 is SGHRS and CDR2 is YFSETQ in the germline V gene. This CDR3 region has 18 residues. Trimming cost V 1 base and J 1 base, with 21 bases left between them. The CDR3 sequence: CASSLRVGRTRVSYEQYF. The CDR3, as DNA: TGCGCCAGCAGCTTGAGAGTGGGGAGGACGAGGGTTTCCTACGAGCAGTACTTC.

The chain links TRBV5-5 to TRBJ1-5; no reliable D call. The CDR3 consists of 15 residues. CDR1 is SGHKS and CDR2 is YYEKEE in the germline V gene (reference sequence). The V gene lost 1 base and the J gene lost 0 bases, with 8 bases spanning the gap. The CDR3 DNA sequence: TGTGCCAGCAGCTTGCTCTTTAATAGCAATCAGCCCCAGCATTTT. Encoded protein: CASSLLFNSNQPQHF. The variable domain in full, completed from reference TRBV5-5 and TRBJ1-5, reads DAGVTQSPTHLIKTRGQQVTLRCSPISGHKSVSWYQQVLGQGPQFIFQYYEKEERGRGNFPDRFSARQFPNYSSELNVNALLLGDSALYLCASSLLFNSNQPQHFGDGTRLSIL.

The rearrangement links TRBV21-1 to TRBJ2-3; the table calls TRBD2, which could not be checked here. TRBV21-1 is annotated as a pseudogene. The CDR3 is 17 amino acids. In DNA form, the CDR3 reads TGTGCCAGCAGCTTATGGACTAGCGGGACTTTCACAGATACGCAGTATTTT. Its translation is CASSLWTSGTFTDTQYF.

This clone was seen at least ten times. This sequence joins TRBV5-1 and TRBJ2-3; no reliable D call. CDR1 SGHRS and CDR2 YFSETQ come from the germline V gene. The CDR3 is made up of 12 amino acids. V lost 0 bases, J lost 4 bases, and 3 bases lay in between. The CDR3 DNA reads as TGCGCCAGCAGCTTGGGGGCAGATACGCAGTATTTT. Translation: CASSLGADTQYF.

V and J are TRBV27 and TRBJ2-7; TRBD2 aligns across 7 bases. Trimming at V came to 6 bases and at J to 1 base, leaving 12 bases not matched to a gene. The CDR3 consists of 16 residues. Germline V gives CDR1 MNHEY, CDR2 SMNVEV (reference sequence). Written as DNA, the CDR3 is TGTGCCAGCAGGGAACTTGGCGGGAGATCTTCCTACGAGCAGTACTTC. It translates to CASRELGGRSSYEQYF.

The J gene is TRBJ1-2, the V gene TRBV6-6; D gene ambiguous. The germline V gene has CDR1 MNHNY and CDR2 SVGAGI (reference sequence). This CDR3 has 15 residues. Trimming took 9 bases from V and 2 from J, leaving 19 bases between them. Here the CDR3 DNA reads TGTGCCAGTATCCGGGCCTCAGATCTGAACTATGGCTACACCTTC. Amino acids: CASIRASDLNYGYTF.

The rearrangement joins TRBV28 to TRBJ1-2, with D possibly being TRBD1 (6 bases). Trimming pared 5 bases from V and 2 bases from J, leaving 12 bases between. The CDR3 is made up of 14 amino acids. Germline V gene data show CDR1 as MDHEN and CDR2 as SYDVKM. This CDR3 reads CASSQRTANYGYTF. DNA for the CDR3: TGTGCCAGCAGTCAACGGACAGCGAACTATGGCTACACCTTC.

The chain uses TRBV19 and TRBJ2-3; 9 bases are a match to TRBD2. The CDR3 length is 15 residues. With 6 bases clipped from V and 0 bases from J, the junction kept 4 bases outside the gene matches. Per germline, CDR1 LNHDA and CDR2 SQIVND (reference sequence). CDR3 bases: TGTGCCAGTAGCTCCCTAGCGGGAAGCACAGATACGCAGTATTTT. Encoded protein: CASSSLAGSTDTQYF.

The genes are TRBV11-3 and TRBJ2-1; 14 bases fit TRBD2. The germline V gene encodes CDR1 SGHNT and CDR2 YENEEA. The CDR3 runs 17 residues. After removal of 1 base from V and 9 bases from J, the junction contained 8 bases not matched to a gene. Here the CDR3 reads CASSLGSLTSGRGEQFF. DNA for the CDR3: TGTGCCAGCAGCTTAGGGTCGCTGACTAGCGGGAGGGGTGAGCAGTTCTTC.

V is TRBV10-2 and J is TRBJ2-1, with 10 bases matching TRBD2. V lost 4 bases to trimming and J lost 4 bases; unmatched junction nucleotides: 4. CDR1 is WSHSY, CDR2 SAAADI, per germline. The CDR3 has 15 amino acids. The CDR3 nucleotides are TGCGCCAGCAGTGTAAGGACTAGCGGTTACAATGAGCAGTTCTTC. Translated, it gives CASSVRTSGYNEQFF.

V usage is TRBV15 and J usage is TRBJ2-4; 10 bases line up with TRBD1. Germline V CDR1 and CDR2: LNHNV, YYDKDF (reference sequence). Trimming took 2 bases from V and 9 from J; bases not matched to a gene: 7. CDR3 length equals 15 residues. The CDR3 DNA reads as TGTGCCACCAGCAGACCGGGACAGGGGCTATCCATTCAGTACTTC. It specifies CATSRPGQGLSIQYF.

The rearrangement uses TRBV7-3 and TRBJ2-2, with TRBD2 matching 14 bases. Unmatched junction bases numbered 4, after V lost 11 bases and J lost 8 bases. Per the germline V gene, CDR1 is SGHTA and CDR2 is FQGTGA. The CDR3 has 13 residues. CDR3 nucleotides: TGTGCCCCGGGACTAGCGGGAGAGGGGGAGCTGTTTTTT. Encoded protein: CAPGLAGEGELFF.

V and J are TRBV5-4 and TRBJ2-3; 9 nucleotides match TRBD2. CDR1 and CDR2 (germline): SGHNT, YYREEE (reference sequence). The ends lost 4 bases at V and 4 bases at J; junction bases unmatched: 13. This CDR3 region has 17 residues. The CDR3 nucleotides are TGTGCCAGCAGCCCTTGGTTAGCGGGAGAAGTCGCAGATACGCAGTATTTT. Its protein product is CASSPWLAGEVADTQYF.

This chain links TRBV19 with TRBJ2-1; D is ambiguous. The CDR3 covers 13 residues. Germline V CDR1 and CDR2: LNHDA, SQIVND (reference sequence). The V end was cut by 3 bases, the J end by 6 bases, with 9 bases between. CDR3 sequence reads: CASSITKGNEQFF. DNA for the CDR3: TGTGCCAGTAGTATCACGAAAGGCAATGAGCAGTTCTTC.

This sequence joins TRBV10-3 and TRBJ2-3; 10 bases agree with TRBD2. The CDR3 is 15 residues long. V lost 2 bases and J lost 1; bases outside the gene matches: 0. Germline CDR1 and CDR2: ENHRY and SYGVKD. The CDR3 sequence is CAISEGLAGTDTQYF. The CDR3 DNA sequence: TGTGCCATCAGTGAGGGACTAGCGGGCACAGATACGCAGTATTTT.

The chain carries TRBV2 and TRBJ2-5, with a possible D match to TRBD2 (5 bases). Trimming pared 6 bases from V and 4 bases from J, leaving 15 bases between. Germline CDR1 SNHLY, CDR2 FYNNEI. The CDR3 covers 14 residues. The CDR3 is CASSPGEYRETQYF. The CDR3 bases are TGTGCCAGCAGCCCCGGGGAGTACAGAGAGACCCAGTACTTC.

This clone appeared a single time. This chain connects TRBV6-4 to TRBJ1-5; D remains unclear. Per the germline V gene, CDR1 is MRHNA and CDR2 is SNTAGT. The CDR3 spans 12 residues. The V end was cut by 10 bases, the J end by 7 bases, with 14 bases between. Written as DNA, the CDR3 is TGTGCCACCCCAGGTAGTTGGCAGCCCCAGCATTTT. Translated, it gives CATPGSWQPQHF.